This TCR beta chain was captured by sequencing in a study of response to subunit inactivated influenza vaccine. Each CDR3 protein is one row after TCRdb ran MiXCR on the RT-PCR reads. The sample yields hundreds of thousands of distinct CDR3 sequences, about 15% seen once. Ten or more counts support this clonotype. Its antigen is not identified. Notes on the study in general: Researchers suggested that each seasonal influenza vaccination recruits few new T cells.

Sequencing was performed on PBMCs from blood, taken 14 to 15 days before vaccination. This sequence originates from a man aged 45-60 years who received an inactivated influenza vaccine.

DNA of the CDR3: TGTGCCAGCAGCCTCTGGGGGGGTATCACAGATACGCAGTATTTT. Translation: CASSLWGGITDTQYF. The V gene is TRBV7-8, the J gene TRBJ2-3, with TRBD2 identical over 7 bases. Germline CDR1 is SGHVS and CDR2 is FQNEAQ. The trim removed 5 bases at V and 2 bases at J, leaving 7 bases unmatched. This CDR3 has 15 amino acids.